Listed below are T cell receptor beta chains from one sample, sequenced in a study of patients and donors after allogeneic stem cell transplantation. TCRdb re-analysed the RT-PCR reads in MiXCR, keeping a single row per CDR3 protein. The sample shows about 410,000 distinct CDR3 sequences, more than 15% of them seen only once. Source material: blood, either unsorted or a sorted T cell fraction (not recorded which). These TCRs come from a human donor who was either an allogeneic HSCT recipient or a stem cell or donor lymphocyte infusion donor (not recorded which). It is not recorded whose cells these are; they may come from a transplant donor. Each CDR3 is given with its conserved first and last residue. D genes are given only for firm matches. Clone sizes are given selectively: once, few, many, or a class where the clone is expanded.

V	J	size	D	DNA	CDR3
TRBV12-3/TRBV12-4	TRBJ1-5	few	-	TGTGCCAGCAGCCGAGAGGGCGGCCAGCCCCAGCATTTT	CASSREGGQPQHF
TRBV6-1	TRBJ2-1	-	TRBD2	TGTGCCAGCAGGTCCCCTAGCGGGCTTGGCGACAATGAGCAGTTCTTC	CASRSPSGLGDNEQFF
TRBV12-3/TRBV12-4	TRBJ2-7	few	-	TGTGCCAGCAGTCCCGGGTGGGCCTACGAGCAGTACTTC	CASSPGWAYEQYF
TRBV12-3/TRBV12-4	TRBJ1-5	-	TRBD1	TGTGCCAGCAGTTCCCACATCGGACAGGGACTAAATCAGCCCCAGCATTTT	CASSSHIGQGLNQPQHF
TRBV27	TRBJ2-2	-	TRBD2	TGTGCCAGCAGTTTCCGGACTAGCGGGTTAGCCGGGGAGCTGTTTTTT	CASSFRTSGLAGELFF
TRBV28	TRBJ2-1	-	-	TGTGCCAGCAGTTTTAAGGTGTTCAATGAGCAGTTCTTC	CASSFKVFNEQFF
TRBV5-1	TRBJ2-3	-	-	TGCGCCAGCAGCTTGGCTGCTAATGGGGGTACGCAGTATTTT	CASSLAANGGTQYF
TRBV29-1	TRBJ2-2	few	TRBD2	TGCAGCGTTGGGGACCCAGCGGGAGAGAACACCGGGGAGCTGTTTTTT	CSVGDPAGENTGELFF
TRBV6-5	TRBJ1-6	few	-	TGTGCCAGCAGTTACGCGAGCATTTCACCCCTCCACTTT	CASSYASISPLHF
TRBV2	TRBJ2-7	many	-	TGTGCCAGCAGTGTGGAAGGGCGGGGCGAGCAGTACTTC	CASSVEGRGEQYF
TRBV24-1	TRBJ2-1	few	TRBD2	TGTGCCACCAGTGATTCCGGGACTAGCTGGAGCTCCTACAATGAGCAGTTCTTC	CATSDSGTSWSSYNEQFF